The source of this T cell receptor beta chain is a study of T cell responses to AZD1222 COVID-19 vaccine. CDR3 length equals 13 residues. V was cut by 10 bases and J by 2 bases, with 12 bases left in between. Germline-derived CDR1 and CDR2 are MDHEN and SYDVKM. Generated by immunoSEQ multiplex PCR, the TCRdb table keeps only in-frame clones and is missing some. The top ten clones hold roughly 3.1% of a sample with 75,000 to 100,000 clones, approximately 90% of them seen once. The chain couples TRBV28 to TRBJ2-1; D is perhaps TRBD2 (5 bases). The specimen comprised peripheral blood, sampled 28 days after the second AZD1222 dose. The sequence was collected from an adult who received the AZD1222 COVID-19 vaccine. This chain's CDR3 is CATTGSPYNEQFF. The CDR3 DNA sequence: TGTGCCACCACGGGATCCCCCTACAATGAGCAGTTCTTC.